One and the same sample provided the 3 T cell receptor beta chains below, sequenced in a study of Ad26.COV2.S vaccination and SARS-CoV-2 variants. As for treatment: roughly 20 received Ad26.COV2.S at low or high dose, single or two shots; 5 received placebo; per-sample allocation not given. Repertoires come from day 63 after the first vaccine or placebo injection. Only in-frame clones appear in the TCRdb table, and some are missing; sequencing was by immunoSEQ multiplex PCR. This sample has about 390,000 clones; 88% occur once, and the top ten carry under 3.5%. This specimen was peripheral blood, taken in a trial of Ad26.COV2.S vaccine versus placebo. The receptor source for this set is a person aged 18-65 years who received the Ad26.COV2.S COVID-19 vaccine or a placebo.

The V call is TRBV4-3, the J call TRBJ1-5; D gene unclear. Per germline, CDR1 LGHNA and CDR2 YSLEER. The CDR3 is 16 amino acids. Trimming shortened V by 0 bases and J by 3 bases, and 12 bases separated the two germline ends. DNA of the CDR3: TGCGCCAGCAGCCAAGAACATATAGACCACAATCAGCCCCAGCATTTT. Its translation is CASSQEHIDHNQPQHF.

The chain has TRBV5-4 and TRBJ2-3; D unresolved. This CDR3 region has 13 residues. The germline gives CDR1 SGHNT, CDR2 YYREEE (reference sequence). Trimming removed 2 bases at V and 4 bases at J, with 8 bases between. This chain's CDR3 is CASSLRVADTQYF. The CDR3 DNA sequence: TGTGCCAGCAGCTTAAGGGTCGCAGATACGCAGTATTTT.

The chain couples TRBV4-1 to TRBJ2-3; 9 bases line up with TRBD2. The CDR3 covers 16 residues. Germline assignment: CDR1 MGHRA and CDR2 YSYEKL. Trimming cost V 5 bases and J 0 bases; bases outside gene matches: 6. The CDR3: CASSYFSGGSTDTQYF. The CDR3 region has the DNA TGCGCCAGCAGCTACTTTAGCGGGGGAAGCACAGATACGCAGTATTTT.